Listed here are 4 T cell receptor beta chains from one sample, sequenced in a study of Tregs in tolerant kidney transplant recipients. Sequenced by immunoSEQ multiplex PCR; TCRdb stores in-frame clones only, minus some. The table lists over 45,000 clones, with 0.85% in the top ten. This material consisted of CD4+ T cells from blood, taken before the transplant. The receptor set was obtained from a human donor who received a combined kidney and bone marrow transplant.

A note on this clone: The read stops 3 residues short of the end of the CDR3; the missing end is completed from the germline J gene. This rearrangement joins TRBV7-3 to TRBJ2-5; 10 nucleotides match TRBD1. The length of the CDR3 is 16 residues. After removal of 5 bases from V and 4 bases from J, the junction contained 10 bases not matched to a gene. Germline CDR1 reads SGHTA; CDR2 reads FQGTGA. The sequenced part of the CDR3 DNA is TGTGCCAGCAGCGCGCTCGGTGACAGGGGGCGAGAGACC. Amino acid sequence: CASSALGDRGRET. The whole CDR3 protein reads CASSALGDRGRETQYF.

Details on this clone: The sequence runs out 3 residues before the end of the CDR3; the remainder is reconstructed from the germline J gene. The V gene is TRBV5-1, the J gene TRBJ1-6, with D unresolved. Looked up from germline, CDR1 is SGHRS and CDR2 is YFSETQ. This CDR3 is 14 amino acids long. The V and J ends lost 0 bases and 5 bases respectively, with 6 bases between them. CDR3: CASSLGADNSPLHF. The DNA read from the CDR3 is TGCGCCAGCAGCTTGGGGGCAGATAATTCACCC.

A remark on this clone: The CDR3 end falls 3 residues outside the read, so it is completed with the germline J gene. The J gene is TRBJ2-7, the V gene TRBV30; the match to TRBD2 covers 9 bases. Per germline, CDR1 GTSNPN and CDR2 SVGIG (reference sequence). The V and J ends lost 4 bases and 2 bases, in that order; junction bases with no gene match: 3. The CDR3 totals 13 residues. The sequenced part of the CDR3 DNA is TGTGCCTGGAAGGCTAGCGGGACCTACGAG. Protein product: CAWKASGTYE. The complete CDR3 sequence is CAWKASGTYEQYF.

As to this clone: The read ends 3 residues shy of where the CDR3 ends; the end is completed using the germline J gene. The chain employs TRBV20-1 and TRBJ2-4; D might be TRBD2 (6 bases). CDR1 is DFQATT, CDR2 SNEGSKA, per germline (reference sequence). Trimming removed 3 bases at V and 4 bases at J, with 16 bases between. This CDR3 has 15 residues. Incomplete CDR3 DNA: TGCAGTGCTAGGAGGGCTAGCGACGGGAAAAACATT. This sequence encodes CSARRASDGKNI. The whole CDR3 region reads CSARRASDGKNIQYF.